This T cell receptor (beta chain) was profiled in a study of shared clonotypes between healthy human individuals. Whole-study findings and limits: Estimated clonotype richness was generally higher in naive than memory subsets. Sampling was confined to blood; repertoires within tissues likely differ. Rarefaction revealed incomplete sorted-subset sequencing despite large depth.

Donors comprised only Caucasian adults living in Nashville, Tennessee. Some clones are missing from TCRdb's copy, which holds only in-frame ones; the method was immunoSEQ multiplex PCR. The profile shows around 2.5 million clones, 90% to 95% of them singletons. A remark on this clone: What it recognizes is unknown.

Trimming pared 4 bases from V and 1 base from J, leaving 13 bases between. The CDR3 loop spans 15 amino acids. Germline-derived CDR1 and CDR2 are SGHNT and YYREEE (reference sequence). The specimen was naive CD4+ T cells from PBMCs. Described subset: CD45RA+ positively selected. The sequence was obtained from a man between 18 and 35 years old in good health. Some clones in this sample may be carry-over from other donors' samples. The chain employs TRBV5-4 and TRBJ2-3, with D possibly being TRBD2 (6 bases). CDR3 DNA: TGTGCCAGCAGCCCAGGGACTGGACGCACAGATACGCAGTATTTT. Protein product: CASSPGTGRTDTQYF.